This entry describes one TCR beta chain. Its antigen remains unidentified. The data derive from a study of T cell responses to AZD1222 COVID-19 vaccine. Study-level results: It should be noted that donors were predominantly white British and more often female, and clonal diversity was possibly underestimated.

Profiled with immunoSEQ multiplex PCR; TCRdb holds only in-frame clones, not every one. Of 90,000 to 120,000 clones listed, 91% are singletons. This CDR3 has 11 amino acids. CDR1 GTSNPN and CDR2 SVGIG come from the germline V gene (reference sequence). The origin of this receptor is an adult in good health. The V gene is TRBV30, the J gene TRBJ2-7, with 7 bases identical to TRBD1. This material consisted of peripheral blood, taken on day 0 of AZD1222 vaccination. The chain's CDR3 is CASIEGASQYF. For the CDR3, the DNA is TGTGCTTCGATTGAGGGGGCTAGCCAGTACTTC.